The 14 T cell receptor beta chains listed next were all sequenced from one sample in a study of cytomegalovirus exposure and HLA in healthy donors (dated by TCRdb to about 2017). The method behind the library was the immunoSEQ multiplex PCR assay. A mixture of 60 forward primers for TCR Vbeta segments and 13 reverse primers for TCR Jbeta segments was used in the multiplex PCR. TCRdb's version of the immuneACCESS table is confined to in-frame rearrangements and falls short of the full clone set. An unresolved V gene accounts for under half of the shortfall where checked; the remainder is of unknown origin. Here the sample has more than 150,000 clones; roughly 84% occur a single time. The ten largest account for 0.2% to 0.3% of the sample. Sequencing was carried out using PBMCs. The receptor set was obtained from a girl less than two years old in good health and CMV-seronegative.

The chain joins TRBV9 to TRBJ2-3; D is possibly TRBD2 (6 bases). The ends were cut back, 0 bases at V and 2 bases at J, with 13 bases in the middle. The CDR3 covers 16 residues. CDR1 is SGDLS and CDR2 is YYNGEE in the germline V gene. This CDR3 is CASSVVNSGYTDTQYF. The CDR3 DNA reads TGTGCCAGCAGCGTAGTGAATAGCGGTTACACAGATACGCAGTATTTT.

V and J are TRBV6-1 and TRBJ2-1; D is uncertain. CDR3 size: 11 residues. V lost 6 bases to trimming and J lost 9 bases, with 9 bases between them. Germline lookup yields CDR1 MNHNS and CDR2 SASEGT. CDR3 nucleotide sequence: TGTGCCAGCAGGATTACTGGTGAGCAGTTCTTC. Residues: CASRITGEQFF.

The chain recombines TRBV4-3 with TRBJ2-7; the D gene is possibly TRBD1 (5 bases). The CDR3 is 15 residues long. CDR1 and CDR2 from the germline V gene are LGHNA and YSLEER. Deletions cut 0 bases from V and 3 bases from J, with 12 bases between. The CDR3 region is CASSQEGQGRYEQYF. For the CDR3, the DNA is TGCGCCAGCAGCCAAGAAGGGCAGGGTCGCTACGAGCAGTACTTC.

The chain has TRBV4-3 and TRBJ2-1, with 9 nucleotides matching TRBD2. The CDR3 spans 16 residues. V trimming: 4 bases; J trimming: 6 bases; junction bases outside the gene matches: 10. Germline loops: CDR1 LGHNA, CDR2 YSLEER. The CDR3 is CASSPLIAGEGNEQFF. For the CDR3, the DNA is TGCGCCAGCAGCCCCCTAATAGCGGGAGAGGGCAATGAGCAGTTCTTC.

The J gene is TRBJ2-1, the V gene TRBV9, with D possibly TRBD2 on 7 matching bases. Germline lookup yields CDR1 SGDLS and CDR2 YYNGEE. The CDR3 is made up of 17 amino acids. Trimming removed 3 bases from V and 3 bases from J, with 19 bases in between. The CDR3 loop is CASSGGGGRAVYNEQFF. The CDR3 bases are TGTGCCAGCAGCGGAGGGGGGGGCAGGGCGGTCTACAATGAGCAGTTCTTC.

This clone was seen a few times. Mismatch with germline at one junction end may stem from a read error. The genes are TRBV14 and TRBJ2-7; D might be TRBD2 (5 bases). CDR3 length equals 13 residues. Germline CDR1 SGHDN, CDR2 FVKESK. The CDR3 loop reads CATSGRRFDEQYF. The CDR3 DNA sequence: TGTGCCACCAGCGGCAGGAGGTTTGACGAGCAGTACTTC.

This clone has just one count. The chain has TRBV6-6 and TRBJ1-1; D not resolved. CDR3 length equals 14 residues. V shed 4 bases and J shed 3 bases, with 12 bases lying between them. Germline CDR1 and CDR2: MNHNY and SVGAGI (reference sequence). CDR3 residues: CASSWGEGDTEAFF. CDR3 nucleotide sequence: TGTGCCAGCAGTTGGGGAGAGGGCGACACTGAAGCTTTCTTT.

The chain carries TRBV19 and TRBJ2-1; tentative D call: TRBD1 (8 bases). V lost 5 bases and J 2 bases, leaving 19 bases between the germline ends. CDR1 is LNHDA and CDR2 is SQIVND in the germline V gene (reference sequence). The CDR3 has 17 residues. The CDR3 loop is CASSSGGTGGPYNEQFF. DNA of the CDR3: TGTGCCAGTAGTTCCGGGGGGACAGGTGGCCCCTACAATGAGCAGTTCTTC.

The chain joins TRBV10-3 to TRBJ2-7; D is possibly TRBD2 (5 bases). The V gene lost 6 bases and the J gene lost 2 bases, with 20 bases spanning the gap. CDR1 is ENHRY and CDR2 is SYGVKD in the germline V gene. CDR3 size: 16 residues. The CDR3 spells CAISEPLRGSPYEQYF. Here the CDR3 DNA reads TGTGCCATCAGCGAACCTTTAAGAGGGAGTCCCTACGAGCAGTACTTC.

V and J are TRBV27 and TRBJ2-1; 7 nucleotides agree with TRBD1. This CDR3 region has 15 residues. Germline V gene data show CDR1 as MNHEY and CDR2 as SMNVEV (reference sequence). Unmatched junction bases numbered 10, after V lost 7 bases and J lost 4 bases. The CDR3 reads CASIDRGGAYNEQFF. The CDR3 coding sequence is TGTGCCAGCATAGATCGAGGGGGCGCTTACAATGAGCAGTTCTTC.

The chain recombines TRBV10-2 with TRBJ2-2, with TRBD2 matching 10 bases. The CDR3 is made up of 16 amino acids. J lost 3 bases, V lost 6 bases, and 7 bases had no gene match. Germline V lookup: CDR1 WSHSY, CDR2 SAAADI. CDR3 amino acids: CASSPGSGGYTGELFF. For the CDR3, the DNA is TGCGCCAGCAGCCCCGGTAGCGGGGGGTACACCGGGGAGCTGTTTTTT.

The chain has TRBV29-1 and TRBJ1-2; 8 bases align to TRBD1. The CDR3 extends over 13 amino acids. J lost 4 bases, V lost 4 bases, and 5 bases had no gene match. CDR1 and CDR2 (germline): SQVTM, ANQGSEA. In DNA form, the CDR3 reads TGCAGCGTTGCACAGGGGGAAGGCTATGGCTACACCTTC. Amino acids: CSVAQGEGYGYTF. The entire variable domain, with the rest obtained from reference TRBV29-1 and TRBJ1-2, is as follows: SAVISQKPSRDICQRGTSLTIQCQVDSQVTMMFWYRQQPGQSLTLIATANQGSEATYESGFVIDKFPISRPNLTFSTLTVSNMSPEDSSIYLCSVAQGEGYGYTFGSGTRLTVV.

The chain's CDR3 is CASRGQGNIQYF. The DNA for the CDR3 is TGCGCCAGTAGGGGACAGGGTAACATTCAGTACTTC. The chain employs TRBV4-1 and TRBJ2-4; 9 bases align to TRBD1. Losses at the gene ends were 9 bases for V and 7 bases for J; bases not matched to a gene: 4. Germline CDR1 is MGHRA and CDR2 is YSYEKL. The CDR3 sequence is 12 residues long.

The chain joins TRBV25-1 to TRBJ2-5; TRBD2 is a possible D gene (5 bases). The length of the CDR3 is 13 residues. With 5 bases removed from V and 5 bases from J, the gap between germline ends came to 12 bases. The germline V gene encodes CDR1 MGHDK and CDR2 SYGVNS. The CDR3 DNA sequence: TGTGCCAGCAGTCTTGGGAGTCCGGAGACCCAGTACTTC. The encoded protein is CASSLGSPETQYF.